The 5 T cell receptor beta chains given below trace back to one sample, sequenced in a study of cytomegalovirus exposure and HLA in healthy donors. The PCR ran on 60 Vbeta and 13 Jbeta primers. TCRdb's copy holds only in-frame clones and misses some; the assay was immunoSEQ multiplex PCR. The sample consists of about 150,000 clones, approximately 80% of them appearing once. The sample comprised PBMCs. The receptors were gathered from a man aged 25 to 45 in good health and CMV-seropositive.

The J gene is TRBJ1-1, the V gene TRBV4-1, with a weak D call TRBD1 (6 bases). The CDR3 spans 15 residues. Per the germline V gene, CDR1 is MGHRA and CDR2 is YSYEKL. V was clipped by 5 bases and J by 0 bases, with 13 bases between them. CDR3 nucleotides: TGCGCCAGCAGCGTACAGGACAGACTGAACACTGAAGCTTTCTTT. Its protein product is CASSVQDRLNTEAFF.

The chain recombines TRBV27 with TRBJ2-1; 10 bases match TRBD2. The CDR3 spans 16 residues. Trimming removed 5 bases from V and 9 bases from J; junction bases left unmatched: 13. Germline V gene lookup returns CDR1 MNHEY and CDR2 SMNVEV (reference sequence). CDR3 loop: CASSPHEREGFSEQFF. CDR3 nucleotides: TGTGCCAGCAGTCCACATGAGCGGGAGGGCTTCAGTGAGCAGTTCTTC.

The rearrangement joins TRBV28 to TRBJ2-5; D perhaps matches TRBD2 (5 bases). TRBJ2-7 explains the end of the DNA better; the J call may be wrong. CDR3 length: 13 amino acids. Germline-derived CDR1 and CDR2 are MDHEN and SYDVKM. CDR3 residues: CASSLRGFYEQYF. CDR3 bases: TGTGCCAGCAGTTTACGCGGGTTTTACGAGCAGTACTTC.

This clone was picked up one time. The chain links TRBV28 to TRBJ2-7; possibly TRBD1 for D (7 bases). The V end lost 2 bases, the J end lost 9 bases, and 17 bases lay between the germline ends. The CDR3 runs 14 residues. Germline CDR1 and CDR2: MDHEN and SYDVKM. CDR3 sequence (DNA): TGTGCCAGCAGTTTAAGTGGCAGGGGGGCCCGGCAGTACTTC. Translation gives CASSLSGRGARQYF.

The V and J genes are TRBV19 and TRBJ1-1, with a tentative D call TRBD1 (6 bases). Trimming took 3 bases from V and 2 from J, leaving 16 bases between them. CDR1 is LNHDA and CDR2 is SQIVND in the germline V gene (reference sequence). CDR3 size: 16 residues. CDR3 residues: CASSIPSRGPNTEAFF. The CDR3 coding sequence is TGTGCCAGTAGTATCCCGAGCAGGGGACCCAACACTGAAGCTTTCTTT. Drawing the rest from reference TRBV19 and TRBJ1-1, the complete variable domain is DGGITQSPKYLFRKEGQNVTLSCEQNLNHDAMYWYRQDPGQGLRLIYYSQIVNDFQKGDIAEGYSVSREKKESFPLTVTSAQKNPTAFYLCASSIPSRGPNTEAFFGQGTRLTVV.